Sequencing of this T cell receptor beta chain was carried out in a study of blood T cell repertoires in COVID-19. Original analysis: Researchers report that nucleated cell counts were estimated from reference gene primer amplification. The table came from immunoSEQ multiplex PCR; TCRdb's copy has only in-frame clones and leaves some out. The V and J calls and clone size were taken over from that table, and D and trimming were inferred from the DNA. The sample carries over 140,000 clones, 75% to 80% recorded once. CDR1 and CDR2 from the germline V gene are SGHNT and YENEEA. The CDR3 totals 14 residues. Trimming removed 2 bases at V and 5 bases at J, with 12 bases between.

Sample: PBMCs or T cells enriched from blood (not recorded which). The J gene is TRBJ2-5, the V gene TRBV11-3; D remains unclear. The receptor was derived from a woman aged 45-65 years who had recovered from COVID-19. The CDR3 coding sequence is TGTGCCAGCAGCTTAAGCCCCCTGTCCGAGACCCAGTACTTC. Translating gives CASSLSPLSETQYF.